Following are 5 T cell receptor beta chains from one sample sequenced in a study of blood T cell repertoires in COVID-19. Sequencing was performed with immunoSEQ multiplex PCR; in TCRdb, only in-frame clones are kept and a portion is missing. Of around 230,000 clones in the sample, roughly 90% were seen once. The sequencing input was PBMCs or T cells enriched from blood (not recorded which). The receptors were gathered from a woman aged 25 to 39 who had recovered from COVID-19.

The gene calls are TRBV15 and TRBJ2-2; D may be TRBD1 (5 bases). V was clipped by 0 bases and J by 4 bases, with 9 bases between them. CDR1 is LNHNV, CDR2 YYDKDF, per germline (reference sequence). The CDR3 is 15 residues long. CDR3 sequence: CATSRDNRRTGELFF. The CDR3 DNA sequence: TGTGCCACCAGCAGAGATAACAGGCGCACCGGGGAGCTGTTTTTT.

This chain uses TRBV5-4 with TRBJ1-6, with D possibly TRBD1 on 5 matching bases. The germline V gene encodes CDR1 SGHNT and CDR2 YYREEE (reference sequence). The ends were cut back, 0 bases at V and 7 bases at J, with 14 bases in the middle. The CDR3 extends over 16 amino acids. The CDR3 reads CASSLEGNPGNSPLHF. CDR3 nucleotide sequence: TGTGCCAGCAGCTTGGAGGGGAACCCTGGAAATTCACCCCTCCACTTT. Looking up the rest from reference TRBV5-4 and TRBJ1-6 gives the full variable domain: ETGVTQSPTHLIKTRGQQVTLRCSSQSGHNTVSWYQQALGQGPQFIFQYYREEENGRGNFPPRFSGLQFPNYSSELNVNALELDDSALYLCASSLEGNPGNSPLHFGNGTRLTVT.

V is TRBV28 and J is TRBJ1-6; perhaps TRBD1 as D (5 bases). The CDR3 loop spans 14 amino acids. Germline assignment: CDR1 MDHEN and CDR2 SYDVKM. The V end lost 2 bases, the J end lost 6 bases, and 8 bases lay between the germline ends. The CDR3 region has the DNA TGTGCCAGCAGTTTAGACAGATTTAATTCACCCCTCCACTTT. This sequence encodes CASSLDRFNSPLHF. Using reference TRBV28 and TRBJ1-6 for the parts outside the CDR3, the full variable domain is DVKVTQSSRYLVKRTGEKVFLECVQDMDHENMFWYRQDPGLGLRLIYFSYDVKMKEKGDIPEGYSVSREKKERFSLILESASTNQTSMYLCASSLDRFNSPLHFGNGTRLTVT.

This chain uses TRBV15 with TRBJ1-1, with D possibly matching TRBD1 (6 bases). With 8 bases removed from V and 2 bases from J, the gap between germline ends came to 15 bases. Per the germline V gene, CDR1 is LNHNV and CDR2 is YYDKDF (reference sequence). The CDR3 runs 14 residues. As DNA, the CDR3 is TGTGCCACCGGGGAGGGACACCGAAACACTGAAGCTTTCTTT. Protein: CATGEGHRNTEAFF.

This chain connects TRBV21-1 to TRBJ1-5; the table's D call of TRBD1 was not tested on the DNA. TRBV21-1 is assigned pseudogene status. This CDR3 region has 19 residues. CDR3 sequence: CASSRGDRGHSDFNQPQHF. The CDR3 DNA follows: TGTGCCAGCAGCAGGGGGGACAGGGGGCACTCGGACTTCAATCAGCCCCAGCATTTT.